These 18 T cell receptor beta chains came from one sample sequenced in a study of blood T cell repertoires in COVID-19. Sequenced by immunoSEQ multiplex PCR; TCRdb stores in-frame clones only, minus some. The sample holds approximately 100,000 clones, about 86% seen once. The sequenced sample consisted of PBMCs or T cells enriched from blood (not recorded which). Receptors originate from a woman aged 50 to 60 who had recovered from COVID-19.

This chain uses TRBV9 with TRBJ2-1, with 8 bases fitting TRBD2. Looked up from germline, CDR1 is SGDLS and CDR2 is YYNGEE. Trimming took 3 bases from V and 2 from J; bases not matched to a gene: 7. This CDR3 is 16 amino acids long. In nucleotides, the CDR3 is TGTGCCAGCAGCGCCCGGGGAGCGGGGGCCTACAATGAGCAGTTCTTC. It codes for CASSARGAGAYNEQFF. Full variable domain (outside the CDR3, taken from reference TRBV9 and TRBJ2-1): DSGVTQTPKHLITATGQRVTLRCSPRSGDLSVYWYQQSLDQGLQFLIQYYNGEERAKGNILERFSAQQFPDLHSELNLSSLELGDSALYFCASSARGAGAYNEQFFGPGTRLTVL.

The V and J genes are TRBV30 and TRBJ1-4; TRBD1 matches at 9 bases. J lost 7 bases, V lost 1 base, and 7 bases had no gene match. Germline V CDR1 and CDR2: GTSNPN, SVGIG (reference sequence). The CDR3 covers 15 residues. The CDR3 loop reads CAWSAMDRGIEKLFF. In DNA form, the CDR3 reads TGTGCCTGGAGTGCCATGGACAGGGGCATTGAAAAACTGTTTTTT.

The gene calls are TRBV28 and TRBJ1-3; D gene uncertain. Trimming stripped 5 bases from V and 4 bases from J, with 15 bases between. The CDR3 consists of 15 residues. CDR1 MDHEN and CDR2 SYDVKM come from the germline V gene. The DNA of the CDR3 is TGTGCCAGCAGTCCCATGTTTAGAGGCGGAAACACCATATATTTT. It translates to CASSPMFRGGNTIYF.

The chain carries TRBV14 and TRBJ2-5; 14 nucleotides align to TRBD2. Trimming took 5 bases from V and 4 from J; bases not matched to a gene: 6. This CDR3 has 16 residues. Looked up from germline, CDR1 is SGHDN and CDR2 is FVKESK. In DNA, the CDR3 is TGTGCCAGCAGCTCGACTAGCGGGGGGGTTCCAGAGACCCAGTACTTC. Translation: CASSSTSGGVPETQYF.

The chain employs TRBV6-5 and TRBJ1-4; D gene unclear. Germline lookup yields CDR1 MNHEY and CDR2 SVGAGI. The CDR3 loop spans 14 amino acids. V lost 7 bases and J 5 bases, leaving 14 bases between the germline ends. The CDR3 region is CASTRRDRNEKLFF. CDR3 coding DNA: TGTGCCAGCACCCGACGGGATCGGAATGAAAAACTGTTTTTT.

The chain joins TRBV19 to TRBJ2-2; possible D gene TRBD2, 6 bases. From germline, CDR1 is LNHDA and CDR2 SQIVND (reference sequence). The length of the CDR3 is 15 residues. The ends were cut back, 3 bases at V and 6 bases at J, with 14 bases in the middle. The CDR3 spells CASSISGTPAGELFF. Here the CDR3 DNA reads TGTGCCAGTAGTATCTCCGGGACTCCCGCCGGGGAGCTGTTTTTT.

This rearrangement joins TRBV2 to TRBJ2-2, with TRBD1 as a possible D gene (5 bases). The CDR3 sequence is 15 residues long. Trimming took off 3 bases at V and 0 bases at J, with 8 bases between the two ends. From germline, CDR1 is SNHLY and CDR2 FYNNEI. The CDR3 sequence: CASSENRPNTGELFF. CDR3 DNA sequence: TGTGCCAGCAGTGAGAACAGGCCGAACACCGGGGAGCTGTTTTTT.

This clone was recorded only once. This chain joins TRBV5-1 and TRBJ2-3; 12 bases are shared with TRBD2. The CDR3 totals 18 residues. The V and J ends lost 5 bases and 2 bases, in that order; junction bases with no gene match: 12. Per germline, CDR1 SGHRS and CDR2 YFSETQ. The CDR3 sequence is CASRSLAGGFPNTDTQYF. Here the CDR3 DNA reads TGCGCCAGCAGATCACTAGCGGGGGGTTTCCCCAACACAGATACGCAGTATTTT.

V gene TRBV7-3 combines with J gene TRBJ2-1, with 7 bases lining up with TRBD1. With 1 base clipped from V and 2 bases from J, the junction kept 8 bases outside the gene matches. This CDR3 has 17 amino acids. The germline V gene encodes CDR1 SGHTA and CDR2 FQGTGA. Here the CDR3 DNA reads TGTGCCAGCAGCTTAATTAAACCGGGACAGACCTACAATGAGCAGTTCTTC. Protein product: CASSLIKPGQTYNEQFF.

This rearrangement joins TRBV5-5 to TRBJ1-4; tentative D call: TRBD1 (5 bases). V was shortened by 0 bases and J by 0 bases, with 6 bases between the two germline ends. There are 15 residues in the CDR3. CDR1 and CDR2 from the germline V gene are SGHKS and YYEKEE (reference sequence). The CDR3 nucleotides are TGTGCCAGCAGCTTGGTACAGGCAACTAATGAAAAACTGTTTTTT. Residues: CASSLVQATNEKLFF.

The gene calls are TRBV7-9 and TRBJ1-4; TRBD1 agrees at 9 bases. CDR3 length: 13 residues. Germline V gene lookup returns CDR1 SEHNR and CDR2 FQNEAQ (reference sequence). V lost 6 bases to trimming and J lost 14 bases; unmatched junction nucleotides: 10. CDR3 sequence: CASRKGDGQGLFF. The CDR3 DNA reads TGTGCCAGCAGAAAGGGGGACGGACAGGGGCTGTTTTTT. Full variable domain (missing parts from reference TRBV7-9 and TRBJ1-4): DTGVSQNPRHKITKRGQNVTFRCDPISEHNRLYWYRQTLGQGPEFLTYFQNEAQLEKSRLLSDRFSAERPKGSFSTLEIQRTEQGDSAMYLCASRKGDGQGLFFGSGTQLSVL.

The chain uses TRBV30 and TRBJ2-3; 14 nucleotides line up with TRBD2. V gave up 7 bases and J gave up 1 base; unmatched junction bases: 4. The CDR3 extends over 15 amino acids. Per the germline V gene, CDR1 is GTSNPN and CDR2 is SVGIG (reference sequence). CDR3 sequence: CASPGLAGGTDTQYF. The CDR3 DNA reads TGTGCCTCGCCGGGACTAGCGGGGGGCACAGATACGCAGTATTTT. Supplemented by reference TRBV30 and TRBJ2-3, the full variable domain reads SQTIHQWPATLVQPVGSPLSLECTVEGTSNPNLYWYRQAAGRGLQLLFYSVGIGQISSEVPQNLSASRPQDRQFILSSKKLLLSDSGFYLCASPGLAGGTDTQYFGPGTRLTVL.

The chain carries TRBV5-1 and TRBJ2-3; 10 bases map to TRBD2. V gave up 1 base and J gave up 1 base; unmatched junction bases: 6. The CDR3 contains 17 residues. Germline V CDR1 and CDR2: SGHRS, YFSETQ. The CDR3 reads CASSLFKGTSGTDTQYF. CDR3 DNA: TGCGCCAGCAGCTTGTTTAAGGGGACTAGCGGCACAGATACGCAGTATTTT.

The chain uses TRBV30 and TRBJ2-3; 7 bases line up with TRBD2. CDR1 and CDR2 from the germline V gene are GTSNPN and SVGIG (reference sequence). Germline trimming cut 2 bases from V and 3 bases from J; bases unmatched to any gene: 5. The CDR3 contains 14 residues. The CDR3 sequence: CAWSPGGGTDTQYF. The CDR3 coding sequence is TGTGCCTGGAGTCCTGGGGGGGGGACAGATACGCAGTATTTT.

This clone was counted ten times or more. The chain is built from TRBV7-9 and TRBJ1-1; D unclear. Trimming took off 1 base at V and 5 bases at J, with 8 bases between the two ends. This CDR3 region has 13 residues. CDR1 SEHNR and CDR2 FQNEAQ come from the germline V gene (reference sequence). CDR3 coding DNA: TGTGCCAGCAGCTTAGGGAGGGAAACTGAAGCTTTCTTT. It translates to CASSLGRETEAFF.

The genes are TRBV5-6 and TRBJ2-1, with D possibly TRBD1 on 6 matching bases. V was clipped by 4 bases and J by 4 bases, with 18 bases between them. This CDR3 region has 16 residues. Germline values: CDR1 SGHDT, CDR2 YYEEEE. The CDR3: CASSPQTGQLYNEQFF. The CDR3 DNA reads as TGTGCCAGCAGCCCCCAGACTGGACAGCTATACAATGAGCAGTTCTTC. The whole variable domain, remainder taken from reference TRBV5-6 and TRBJ2-1, is DAGVTQSPTHLIKTRGQQVTLRCSPKSGHDTVSWYQQALGQGPQFIFQYYEEEERQRGNFPDRFSGHQFPNYSSELNVNALLLGDSALYLCASSPQTGQLYNEQFFGPGTRLTVL.

The DNA for the CDR3 is TGTGCCAGCAGCTTGGGTAGAAACACCATATATTTT. Protein: CASSLGRNTIYF. V gene TRBV5-6 combines with J gene TRBJ1-3; D not certain. CDR1 and CDR2 from the germline V gene are SGHDT and YYEEEE. CDR3 length: 12 residues. V was trimmed by 0 bases and J by 5 bases, leaving 3 bases between them.

In its sample, this clone was seen a few times. J is TRBJ1-1 and V is TRBV3-1 (or the pseudogene TRBV3-2); tentative D call: TRBD1 (5 bases). Trimming removed 4 bases at V and 6 bases at J, with 12 bases between. This CDR3 comprises 13 residues. The germline V gene encodes CDR1 LGHDT and CDR2 YNNKEL (reference sequence). The CDR3 DNA reads as TGTGCCAGCAGCCTCACTTGGGACTCTGAAGCTTTCTTT. This encodes CASSLTWDSEAFF.